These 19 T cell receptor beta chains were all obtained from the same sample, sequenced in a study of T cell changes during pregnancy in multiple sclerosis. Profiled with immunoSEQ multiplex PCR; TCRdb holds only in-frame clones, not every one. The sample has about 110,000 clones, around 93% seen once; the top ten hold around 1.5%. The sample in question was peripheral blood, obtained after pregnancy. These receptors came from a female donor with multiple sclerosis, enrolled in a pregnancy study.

The CDR3 nucleotides are TGTGCCAGCAGAAACGACAGGGGTCGCTACACCTTC. Residues: CASRNDRGRYTF. V gene TRBV6-5 combines with J gene TRBJ1-2, with TRBD1 matching 8 bases. V was clipped by 6 bases and J by 9 bases; unmatched bases: 6. The germline V gene encodes CDR1 MNHEY and CDR2 SVGAGI. This CDR3 region has 12 residues.

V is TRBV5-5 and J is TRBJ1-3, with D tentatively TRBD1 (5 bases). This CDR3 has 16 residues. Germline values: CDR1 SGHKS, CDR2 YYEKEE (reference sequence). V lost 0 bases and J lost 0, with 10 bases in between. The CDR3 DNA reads TGTGCCAGCAGCTTGGACTCAGGGAACTCTGGAAACACCATATATTTT. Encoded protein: CASSLDSGNSGNTIYF.

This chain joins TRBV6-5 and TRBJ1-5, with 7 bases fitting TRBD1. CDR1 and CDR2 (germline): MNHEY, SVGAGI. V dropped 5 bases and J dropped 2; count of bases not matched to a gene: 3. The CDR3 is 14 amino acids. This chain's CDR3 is CASSPDRGNQPQHF. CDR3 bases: TGTGCCAGCAGTCCCGACAGGGGCAATCAGCCCCAGCATTTT.

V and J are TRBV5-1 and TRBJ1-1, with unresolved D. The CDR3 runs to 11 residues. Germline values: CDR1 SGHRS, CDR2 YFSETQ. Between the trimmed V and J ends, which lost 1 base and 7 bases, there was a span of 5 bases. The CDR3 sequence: CASSLNHEAFF. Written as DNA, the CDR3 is TGCGCCAGCAGCTTGAATCATGAAGCTTTCTTT.

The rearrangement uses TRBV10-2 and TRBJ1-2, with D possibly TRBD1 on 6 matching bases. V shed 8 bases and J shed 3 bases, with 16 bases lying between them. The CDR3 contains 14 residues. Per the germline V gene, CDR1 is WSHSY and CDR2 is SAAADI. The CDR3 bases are TGCGCCAGCTCTTTGGGGGCTTTTGACTATGGCTACACCTTC. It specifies CASSLGAFDYGYTF.

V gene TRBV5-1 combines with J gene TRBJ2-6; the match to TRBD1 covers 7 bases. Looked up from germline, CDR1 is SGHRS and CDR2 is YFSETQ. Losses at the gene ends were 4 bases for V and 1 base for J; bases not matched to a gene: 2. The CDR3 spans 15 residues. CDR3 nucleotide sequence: TGCGCCAGCAGCCCGACAGGGTCTGGGGCCAACGTCCTGACTTTC. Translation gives CASSPTGSGANVLTF.

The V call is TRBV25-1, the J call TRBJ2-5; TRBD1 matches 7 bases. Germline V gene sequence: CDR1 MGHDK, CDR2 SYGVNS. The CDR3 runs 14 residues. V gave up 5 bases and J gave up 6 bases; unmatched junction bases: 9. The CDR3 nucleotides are TGTGCCAGCAGTCCCCCAGGGGGAGTAAAGACCCAGTACTTC. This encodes CASSPPGGVKTQYF.

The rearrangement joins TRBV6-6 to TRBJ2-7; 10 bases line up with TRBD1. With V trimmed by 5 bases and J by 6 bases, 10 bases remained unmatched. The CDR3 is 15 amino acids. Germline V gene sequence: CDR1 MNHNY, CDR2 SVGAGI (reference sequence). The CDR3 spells CASSVDRGSYGEQYF. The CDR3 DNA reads TGTGCCAGCAGTGTGGACAGGGGGTCTTACGGCGAGCAGTACTTC.

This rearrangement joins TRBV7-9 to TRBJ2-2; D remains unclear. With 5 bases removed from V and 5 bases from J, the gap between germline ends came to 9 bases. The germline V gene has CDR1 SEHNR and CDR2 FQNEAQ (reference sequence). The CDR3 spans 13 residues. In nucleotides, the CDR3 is TGTGCCAGCAGCCCGACCAGGACCGGGGAGCTGTTTTTT. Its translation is CASSPTRTGELFF.

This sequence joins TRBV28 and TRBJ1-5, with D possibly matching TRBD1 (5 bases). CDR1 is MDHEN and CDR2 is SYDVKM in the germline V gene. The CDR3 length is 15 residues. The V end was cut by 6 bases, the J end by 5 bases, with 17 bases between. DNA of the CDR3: TGTGCCAGCAGACGTGGGGGGTTAGCGTATCAGCCCCAGCATTTT. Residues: CASRRGGLAYQPQHF.

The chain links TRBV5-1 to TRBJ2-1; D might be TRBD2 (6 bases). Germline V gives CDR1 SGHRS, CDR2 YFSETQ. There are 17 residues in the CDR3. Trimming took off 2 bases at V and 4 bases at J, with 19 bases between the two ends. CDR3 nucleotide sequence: TGCGCCAGCAGCTTTGTCGGATCGCGCGGGGTATACAATGAGCAGTTCTTC. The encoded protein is CASSFVGSRGVYNEQFF. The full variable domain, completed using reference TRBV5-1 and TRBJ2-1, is KAGVTQTPRYLIKTRGQQVTLSCSPISGHRSVSWYQQTPGQGLQFLFEYFSETQRNKGNFPGRFSGRQFSNSRSEMNVSTLELGDSALYLCASSFVGSRGVYNEQFFGPGTRLTVL.

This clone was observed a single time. Here the CDR3 DNA reads TGCGCCAGCAGCTTGGAGGGGATTAACTATGGCTACACCTTC. It translates to CASSLEGINYGYTF. This chain connects TRBV5-1 to TRBJ1-2; perhaps TRBD1 as D (5 bases). Germline V gives CDR1 SGHRS, CDR2 YFSETQ. Deletions cut 0 bases from V and 1 base from J, with 7 bases between. The CDR3 covers 14 residues.

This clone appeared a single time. CDR3 in amino acids: CASSMGREKRGTYEQYF. CDR3 in DNA: TGTGCCAGTAGTATGGGGCGTGAGAAAAGGGGAACCTACGAGCAGTACTTC. This chain uses TRBV19 with TRBJ2-7; D is perhaps TRBD1 (5 bases). The CDR3 contains 17 residues. Germline CDR1 is LNHDA and CDR2 is SQIVND (reference sequence). The V end was cut by 3 bases, the J end by 2 bases, with 20 bases between.

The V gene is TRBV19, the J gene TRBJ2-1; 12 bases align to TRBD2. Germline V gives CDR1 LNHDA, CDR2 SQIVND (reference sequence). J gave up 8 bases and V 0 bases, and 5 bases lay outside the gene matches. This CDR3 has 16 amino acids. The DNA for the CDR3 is TGTGCCAGTAGTATAGAACGGACTAGCGGGATGGATGAGCAGTTCTTC. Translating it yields CASSIERTSGMDEQFF.

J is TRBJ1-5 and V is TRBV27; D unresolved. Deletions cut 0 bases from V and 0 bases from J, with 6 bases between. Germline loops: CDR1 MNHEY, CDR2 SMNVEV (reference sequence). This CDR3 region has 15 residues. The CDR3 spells CASSLSGSSNQPQHF. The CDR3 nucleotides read TGTGCCAGCAGTTTATCGGGCTCTAGCAATCAGCCCCAGCATTTT.

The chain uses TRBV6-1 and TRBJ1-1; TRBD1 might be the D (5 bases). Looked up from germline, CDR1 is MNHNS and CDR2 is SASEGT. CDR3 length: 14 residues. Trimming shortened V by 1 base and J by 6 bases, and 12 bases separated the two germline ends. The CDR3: CASSEVRQGAEAFF. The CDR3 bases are TGTGCCAGCAGTGAAGTGAGGCAGGGTGCTGAAGCTTTCTTT.

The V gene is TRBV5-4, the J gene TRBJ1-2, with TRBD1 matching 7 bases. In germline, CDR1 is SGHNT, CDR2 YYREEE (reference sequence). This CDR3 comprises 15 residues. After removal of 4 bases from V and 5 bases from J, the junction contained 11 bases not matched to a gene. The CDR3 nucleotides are TGTGCCAGCAGCCCCGGGACAGCCATAAGTTATGGCTACACCTTC. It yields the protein CASSPGTAISYGYTF.

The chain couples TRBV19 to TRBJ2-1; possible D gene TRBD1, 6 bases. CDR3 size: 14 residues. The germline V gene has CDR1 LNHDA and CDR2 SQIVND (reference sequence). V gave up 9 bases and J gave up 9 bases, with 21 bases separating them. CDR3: CASRLGQTTLEQFF. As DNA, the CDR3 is TGTGCCAGCCGACTTGGACAGACCACCCTTGAGCAGTTCTTC. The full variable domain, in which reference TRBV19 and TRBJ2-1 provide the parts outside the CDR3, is DGGITQSPKYLFRKEGQNVTLSCEQNLNHDAMYWYRQDPGQGLRLIYYSQIVNDFQKGDIAEGYSVSREKKESFPLTVTSAQKNPTAFYLCASRLGQTTLEQFFGPGTRLTVL.

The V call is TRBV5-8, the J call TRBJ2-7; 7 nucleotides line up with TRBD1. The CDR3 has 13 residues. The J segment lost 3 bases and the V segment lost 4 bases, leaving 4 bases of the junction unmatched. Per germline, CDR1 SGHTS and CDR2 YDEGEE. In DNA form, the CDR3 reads TGTGCCAGCAGCCGGGGACAGATCTACGAGCAGTACTTC. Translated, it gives CASSRGQIYEQYF. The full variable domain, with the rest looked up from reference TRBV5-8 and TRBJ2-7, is EAGVTQSPTHLIKTRGQQATLRCSPISGHTSVYWYQQALGLGLQFLLWYDEGEERNRGNFPPRFSGRQFPNYSSELNVNALELEDSALYLCASSRGQIYEQYFGPGTRLTVT.